The 21 T cell receptor beta chains listed next were all sequenced from one sample in a study of Graves' ophthalmopathy and Graves' hyperthyroidism. Investigators amplified TCR beta CDR3 regions from RNA transcripts. Following a first-round RT-PCR that used HTBI primers, a second-round multiplex PCR was carried out. In TCRdb, the multiplex PCR reads were re-called with MiXCR into one record per CDR3 protein. The data show over 450,000 distinct CDR3 sequences, around an eighth seen once. Sequenced sample: blood. Receptors were obtained from a woman aged 30 to 39 with Graves' ophthalmopathy.

This clonotype turned up a few times. This chain links TRBV18 with TRBJ1-1, with TRBD1 identical over 7 bases. Germline loops: CDR1 KGHSH, CDR2 LQKENI. The CDR3 contains 14 residues. V lost 3 bases to trimming and J lost 4 bases; unmatched junction nucleotides: 5. In nucleotides, the CDR3 is TGTGCCAGCTCACCCTCACAGGGGAGCACTGAAGCTTTCTTT. Encoded protein: CASSPSQGSTEAFF.

In its sample, this clonotype was seen many times. The genes are TRBV5-8 and TRBJ2-2, with no clear D. Germline loops: CDR1 SGHTS, CDR2 YDEGEE. The CDR3 length is 14 residues. Trimming pared 0 bases from V and 6 bases from J, leaving 9 bases between. The CDR3 sequence: CASSLVVFAGELFF. The CDR3 DNA follows: TGTGCCAGCAGCTTGGTAGTTTTCGCCGGGGAGCTGTTTTTT.

The rearrangement uses TRBV7-9 and TRBJ2-7, with D perhaps matching TRBD2 (6 bases). This CDR3 region has 15 residues. V shed 1 base and J shed 4 bases, with 14 bases lying between them. Germline loops: CDR1 SEHNR, CDR2 FQNEAQ (reference sequence). CDR3 loop: CASSLETSHPYEQYF. The CDR3, as DNA: TGTGCCAGCAGCTTAGAGACTAGTCACCCTTACGAGCAGTACTTC.

This clonotype occurred a few times. The chain carries TRBV27 and TRBJ2-7, with TRBD2 identical over 9 bases. Unmatched junction bases numbered 12, after V lost 5 bases and J lost 4 bases. This CDR3 is built from 16 residues. CDR1 and CDR2 from the germline V gene are MNHEY and SMNVEV (reference sequence). CDR3 loop: CASSLSGSGGFYEQYF. The CDR3 DNA follows: TGTGCCAGCAGTCTCTCAGGCAGCGGGGGGTTTTACGAGCAGTACTTC.

This clonotype showed up many times. The genes are TRBV24-1 and TRBJ2-5; D unclear. The CDR3 is 13 residues long. V shed 2 bases and J shed 1 base, with 4 bases lying between them. Germline CDR1 reads KGHDR; CDR2 reads SFDVKD. This CDR3 reads CATSDSLQETQYF. CDR3 DNA: TGTGCCACCAGTGATTCCCTCCAAGAGACCCAGTACTTC.

In its sample, this clonotype was seen a few times. This CDR3 is CASSKGLAGTSGETQYF. The CDR3 DNA reads as TGTGCCAGCAGCAAGGGACTAGCGGGAACCTCCGGCGAGACCCAGTACTTC. The chain couples TRBV5-6 to TRBJ2-5; 13 positions agree with TRBD2. CDR1 and CDR2 (germline): SGHDT, YYEEEE. The trim removed 4 bases at V and 5 bases at J, leaving 11 bases unmatched. The CDR3 consists of 17 residues.

This clonotype was detected ten times or more. The chain carries TRBV7-2 and TRBJ2-7, with unresolved D. V lost 5 bases and J 5 bases, leaving 13 bases between the germline ends. The CDR3 loop spans 13 amino acids. The germline V gene encodes CDR1 SGHTA and CDR2 FQGNSA. DNA of the CDR3: TGTGCCAGCAGCCCCGGGTGGGTGCACGAGCAGTACTTC. It translates to CASSPGWVHEQYF.

At least ten counts were recorded for this clonotype. The chain uses TRBV4-1 and TRBJ1-1; possible D gene TRBD1, 5 bases. V lost 1 base and J lost 0, with 12 bases in between. This CDR3 has 16 residues. From germline, CDR1 is MGHRA and CDR2 YSYEKL. CDR3 in amino acids: CASSQGQYPMNTEAFF. In DNA form, the CDR3 reads TGCGCCAGCAGCCAAGGACAGTATCCCATGAACACTGAAGCTTTCTTT.

This clonotype has at least ten counts. V gene TRBV3-1 combines with J gene TRBJ1-6; D possibly corresponds to TRBD1 (5 bases). CDR3 length equals 14 residues. V dropped 2 bases and J dropped 6 bases, with 8 bases sitting between them. Germline CDR1 and CDR2: LGHDT and YNNKEL (reference sequence). The DNA for the CDR3 is TGTGCCAGCAGCCAATCAGGGATTAATTCACCCCTCCACTTT. It is translated as CASSQSGINSPLHF.

This clonotype was observed many times. The chain carries TRBV12-3 or TRBV12-4 and TRBJ1-1, with D perhaps matching TRBD1 (5 bases). V was clipped by 6 bases and J by 6 bases, with 17 bases between them. There are 14 residues in the CDR3. As DNA, the CDR3 is TGTGCCAGCAGCCTCCCCTCAAAAGGGGCTGAAGCTTTCTTT. As protein: CASSLPSKGAEAFF.

This clonotype has a count of ten or more. This chain links TRBV12-3 or TRBV12-4 with TRBJ2-5, with TRBD1 identical over 9 bases. The CDR3 totals 19 residues. Losses at the gene ends were 6 bases for V and 6 bases for J; bases not matched to a gene: 23. CDR3 protein: CASSSLRGTGNIPLKTQYF. The CDR3 DNA follows: TGTGCCAGCAGCTCCCTGAGAGGGACAGGGAATATTCCTCTAAAGACCCAGTACTTC.

This clonotype was seen repeatedly, ten times or more. This chain uses TRBV30 with TRBJ1-5; tentative D call: TRBD1 (6 bases). Germline assignment: CDR1 GTSNPN and CDR2 SVGIG (reference sequence). V was clipped by 3 bases and J by 4 bases, with 10 bases between them. The CDR3 covers 13 residues. CDR3 amino acids: CAWSDQGNQPQHF. The CDR3 DNA is TGTGCCTGGAGCGATCAGGGGAATCAGCCCCAGCATTTT.

The table lists this clonotype with many counts. The chain couples TRBV12-3 or TRBV12-4 to TRBJ1-6; 8 bases line up with TRBD1. The CDR3 covers 16 residues. Unmatched junction bases numbered 11, after V lost 6 bases and J lost 7 bases. The CDR3 nucleotides read TGTGCCAGCAGCCCTGGGTGGGACAGGAGAAATTCACCCCTCCACTTT. Protein sequence: CASSPGWDRRNSPLHF.

This clonotype appeared a few times. The CDR3 DNA sequence: TGTGCCAGCAGTTACTCGCGTCCCGAGACCCAGTACTTC. Its protein is CASSYSRPETQYF. The chain recombines TRBV6-5 with TRBJ2-5; D is undetermined. The germline V gene has CDR1 MNHEY and CDR2 SVGAGI. V was clipped by 0 bases and J by 5 bases, with 7 bases between them. This CDR3 has 13 amino acids.

This clonotype occurred many times. The chain is built from TRBV7-2 and TRBJ2-7; TRBD2 might be the D (5 bases). CDR3 length equals 15 residues. The V gene's germline CDR1 is SGHTA and CDR2 FQGNSA. V was shortened by 0 bases and J by 3 bases, with 12 bases between the two germline ends. CDR3 loop: CASSLAGSPFYEQYF. The CDR3 nucleotides read TGTGCCAGCAGCTTAGCGGGGAGCCCGTTCTACGAGCAGTACTTC. The full variable domain, completed using reference TRBV7-2 and TRBJ2-7, is GAGVSQSPSNKVTEKGKDVELRCDPISGHTALYWYRQSLGQGLEFLIYFQGNSAPDKSGLPSDRFSAERTGGSVSTLTIQRTQQEDSAVYLCASSLAGSPFYEQYFGPGTRLTVT.

This clonotype has ten or more counts. The J gene is TRBJ1-6, the V gene TRBV28; a weak D match, TRBD1 (5 bases). The germline V and J ends were trimmed by 0 bases and 13 bases, with 13 bases remaining between them. From germline, CDR1 is MDHEN and CDR2 SYDVKM. This CDR3 comprises 14 residues. CDR3 loop: CASSLWPGRLPLHF. The CDR3 DNA follows: TGTGCCAGCAGTTTATGGCCAGGGAGGTTGCCCCTCCACTTT.

There are many counts of this clonotype. CDR3 sequence (DNA): TGTGCCAGCAGTGGGAGCGGGAGGGCTCGGGACGAGCAGTACTTC. This encodes CASSGSGRARDEQYF. The chain employs TRBV6-1 and TRBJ2-7, with 10 bases aligning to TRBD2. Germline V gives CDR1 MNHNS, CDR2 SASEGT. The CDR3 spans 15 residues. Germline trimming cut 4 bases from V and 5 bases from J; bases unmatched to any gene: 8.

This clonotype showed up many times. V gene TRBV20-1 combines with J gene TRBJ1-2; D is unresolved. Germline assignment: CDR1 DFQATT and CDR2 SNEGSKA (reference sequence). This CDR3 region has 13 residues. Trimming stripped 5 bases from V and 6 bases from J, with 16 bases between. Here the CDR3 DNA reads TGCAGTGCTCCAAATACGGTTCGAAATGGCTACACCTTC. Translating it yields CSAPNTVRNGYTF.

Many counts were recorded for this clonotype. The V gene is TRBV9, the J gene TRBJ2-5, with 9 bases aligning to TRBD2. J was trimmed by 5 bases and V by 4 bases; bases with no gene match: 12. This CDR3 has 16 residues. Per germline, CDR1 SGDLS and CDR2 YYNGEE. CDR3 protein: CASSPGGAGGGETQYF. CDR3 coding DNA: TGTGCCAGCAGCCCCGGTGGAGCGGGGGGCGGCGAGACCCAGTACTTC.

This clonotype was observed at least ten times. This rearrangement joins TRBV6-1 to TRBJ2-7; D not resolved. Germline V gene lookup returns CDR1 MNHNS and CDR2 SASEGT. Between the trimmed V and J ends, which lost 9 bases and 6 bases, there was a span of 12 bases. The CDR3 extends over 11 amino acids. CDR3 loop: CASKNQIEQYF. The CDR3 DNA reads as TGTGCCAGTAAGAACCAGATCGAGCAGTACTTC.

The gene calls are TRBV6-1 and TRBJ2-7; a weak D match, TRBD2 (5 bases). Deletions cut 7 bases from V and 4 bases from J, with 11 bases between. The CDR3 is 12 amino acids. The germline V gene encodes CDR1 MNHNS and CDR2 SASEGT. The CDR3 sequence: CASKTRTYEQYF. Here the CDR3 DNA reads TGTGCCAGCAAGACAAGGACTTACGAGCAGTACTTC.